This record concerns one TCR beta chain sequence. Its target antigen remains unknown. Within one base of it there is no much larger clone, and no base qualities were kept. The CDR3 starts with the cysteine, ends with the phenylalanine, and has 11 residues. Only the CDR3 region is kept as DNA, spanning 33 bases read in frame from base 1. The CDR1 and CDR2 encoded by the germline V gene are MNHNS and SASEGT. V is shortened by 4 bases, J by 11 bases, and the region joining them spans 6 bases. The cohort consisted of 670 or so healthy bone marrow donors. At the time of sampling, every cohort member was nominally healthy, though immune exposures that went unrecorded were likely present. The donor was CMV seropositive and was included in the group of some 290 seropositive cohort members. Each donor provided a peripheral blood sample, and peripheral blood mononuclear cells were used for TCR beta sequencing. The Qiagen DNeasy Blood Extraction Kit was used to extract genomic DNA from the blood cell samples.

The library was produced with the immunoSEQ multiplex PCR assay. For the multiplex PCR, a mixture combining 60 forward primers for TCR Vbeta segments and 13 reverse primers for TCR Jbeta segments was used. The CDR3 region of rearranged TCR beta genes was amplified from genomic DNA by a multiplex PCR assay. Amplified TCR beta libraries were sequenced as 87-base-pair reads on the Illumina HiSeq System. The published analysis was carried out like this. A later analysis counted about 82 million unique TCR beta chains across the 500 to 850 repertoires, and around 12 million of these chains were shared by at least two donors. To remove PCR and sequencing errors, raw reads were error-corrected and collapsed into unique sequences using a nearest-neighbor algorithm that merged closely related sequences. Alignment of CDR3 sequences to IMGT reference sequences was used to assign V, D and J gene segments. For a sequence to be retained, a match of at least six nucleotides to both a V gene segment and a J gene segment was required. A rearrangement counted as productive if the CDR3 had no stop codons and remained in frame with V and J, and every other rearrangement counted as non-productive. CDR3 was defined by IMGT convention, running from the second conserved V-encoded cysteine to the conserved J-encoded phenylalanine. In an earlier analysis of approximately 590 of the donors, sequences lacking an unambiguous match to a single V gene segment were excluded. An earlier analysis of 587 of the donors classified V segments as functional when productive rearrangements were above 56.7% and as segregating when the standard deviation between donors was above 5%. A statistical classification framework was built to diagnose cytomegalovirus status from the catalog of TCR beta chain sequences. V and J gene assignment, in a later analysis, came from comparing TCR nucleotide sequences with IMGT/GENE-DB human TR gene sequences. The TCRdist pipeline was used in a later analysis to assign CDR3 sequences and most-parsimonious VDJ recombination scenarios. In a later analysis, every TCR beta chain was defined by the combination of its CDR3 amino acid sequence and its V-gene family, and reads without a unique V-gene family were dropped. As a way to deal with suspected cross-contamination and a sequencing artifact, a later analysis dropped 450 to 600 nucleotide sequences that were highly shared and had low generation probability. For each public chain, a later analysis derived a clonal expansion index from normalized ranks of inferred template counts within each repertoire. In a later analysis, generation probabilities were computed using a VDJ recombination model fitted to out-of-frame rearrangements, and the results were checked against IGoR. A later analysis scored TCR-TCR, TCR-HLA and TCR-CMV co-occurrence with hypergeometric tests, applying a repertoire-size bias correction to TCR pairs. False discovery rates were estimated in a later analysis by permuting HLA or CMV assignments 20 times. In a later analysis, co-occurring TCRs were grouped using DBSCAN, with TCRdist sequence similarity added in when clustering inside HLA-allele-positive subsets. Repertoires with fewer than 30,000 or more than 120,000 public chains were left out of co-occurrence clustering, as were a handful of repertoires with anomalous nucleotide sharing. The table was pulled from immuneACCESS by TCRdb, which kept in-frame rearrangements only. Such tables lose some clones; where checked, under half of the loss comes from unresolved V genes, and the rest has no known cause. V, J and clone size derive from that table, while D and trimming were established from the DNA sequence. Recorded for this sample are about 160,000 clones; roughly 78% of them occurred a single time. The top ten clonotypes cover about 7% of the sample.

This specimen comes from a study of cytomegalovirus exposure and HLA in healthy donors (TCRdb year 2017). Regarding the complete study: In an earlier analysis of about 560 of the donors, about 260 Gb of sequence data and approximately 120 million unique TCR beta sequences from some 170 million T cells were reported. An early release that covered several hundred HLA-typed donors contained around 300 gigabases of sequencing data and 65 million to 100 million unique TCR sequences. Both class I and class II loci were covered by HLA typing, at four-digit resolution. Of the roughly 400 genotyped donors, roughly 80% were placed in the genetic ancestry cluster associated with self-reported Caucasian donors. Using immunosequencing, the study profiled T cell repertoires from about 650 subjects and related those repertoires to cytomegalovirus serostatus. In a later genetic analysis, genome-wide SNP genotypes for about three fifths of the 666 donors were used, and that subset was treated as a discovery cohort. The study combined high-throughput TCR immunosequencing, statistical association of individual TCRs with disease status, and machine learning to predict cytomegalovirus infection status. Typing coverage differed by locus: A, B, C, DRB1 and DQB1 were typed in roughly 629-630 donors, DQA1 in 500 to 550, DPA1 in 606, and DPB1 in around 490. In the later analysis, no new phenotypic data were used to find candidate immune exposures; instead, reliance was placed on TCR beta sequences and their occurrence across donors. An earlier analysis of fewer than 700 of the donors applied high-throughput TCR beta sequencing to assess whether each TCR beta V gene segment acted as functional or pseudogenic. Along with the approximately 650-subject first cohort, a separate validation cohort of around 110 different subjects was used. Because of strong linkage in the cohort, roughly five DR-DQ haplotypes were treated as single units for association and clustering. Donor age, sex, ethnicity and CMV serostatus were compiled together with the repertoire data. Every repertoire in the discovery cohort had been generated on one and the same sequencing platform. A later analysis re-examined previously published TCR beta repertoires from 610 or so donors and added high-resolution HLA genotyping to investigate patterns of TCR occurrence. On average, 235,054 unique TCR beta nucleotide sequences were sequenced per donor among 300 to 500 genotyped donors of the cohort, with about 19% of those sequences being non-productive. The study was designed to test whether signatures of past pathogen exposure could be identified by cataloging public T cell receptors. What the study reported, not specific to this receptor: Linkage disequilibrium might explain the correlated functional status among segregating V segments, but an unknown experimental factor could not be ruled out. A later analysis associated 17,000 or so TCR beta sequences with specific HLA alleles at a false discovery rate of 0.05. Assigning TCR associations to individual alleles was difficult when HLA alleles, especially DR and DQ, strongly co-occurred. A few of the identified cytomegalovirus-associated TCR beta chains were confirmed in vitro to be specific for cytomegalovirus antigens. Because HLA typing was missing for some donors at each locus, association tests included only the typed subset. Most TCR sequences were observed very rarely across donors, whereas some public TCRs were present in many individuals. In an earlier analysis of several hundred of the donors, most TCR beta V segments were observed in productive rearrangements about 90% or about 30% of the time, broadly matching IMGT annotations. The authors suggested that the approach could potentially be extended to other disease states and immunological phenotypes. A later genetic analysis reported fewer N-insertions in productive TCRs among donors in an Asian-associated ancestry cluster than the roughly 700-donor mean. Some IMGT-functional V segments, including TRBV6-2 and TRBV6-3, could not be told apart with the 87-base-pair reads, so those segments were excluded. In a later analysis, HLA-associated TCR beta chains were found to be more clonally expanded and to have lower generation probabilities than equally common non-associated chains. A further reported finding was that TCR beta sequences accurately predicted the HLA-A and HLA-B alleles for most subjects in the first cohort. The cohort was sequenced for TCR beta chains only, and without alpha or paired-chain data the features that could be detected were limited. Because counts were too low, approximately 15 rarely observed V segments, including chromosome 9 orphons, were excluded from the earlier analysis of 587 of the donors. In a later analysis, the rate of TCR association differed among HLA loci, with DRB1 alleles having the most associated TCRs and HLA-C alleles having the fewest. An association between a missense DCLRE1C variant and V-gene and J-gene trimming of TCR beta chains was found in a later genetic analysis and replicated in an independent cohort. The sequencing pipeline was judged likely to have produced a cluster of highly shared sequence variants as a technical artifact. The classifier was reported to diagnose cytomegalovirus status with high specificity and sensitivity in both the original and validation cohorts. According to a later analysis, most CMV-associated TCR beta chains appeared to be HLA-restricted, and the HLA associations seemed to be driven largely by CMV exposure. Roughly uniform sequencing depth across donors was assumed in presence/absence analyses, although this assumption may not hold. In the study, about 150 TCR beta chains were listed as associated with cytomegalovirus. In a later analysis, several top co-occurrence clusters were reported to appear linked to parvovirus B19, influenza, CMV and Epstein-Barr virus. CMV serostatus was the only immune exposure information available for the cohort.

Specimen: PBMCs. This receptor was identified in a man in his forties in good health and CMV-seropositive. The chain is assembled from TRBV6-1 and TRBJ1-6; no D gene is confidently identified. The CDR3 reads as follows: CASSVEPPLHF. DNA sequence: TGTGCCAGCAGTGTGGAGCCACCCCTCCACTTT.